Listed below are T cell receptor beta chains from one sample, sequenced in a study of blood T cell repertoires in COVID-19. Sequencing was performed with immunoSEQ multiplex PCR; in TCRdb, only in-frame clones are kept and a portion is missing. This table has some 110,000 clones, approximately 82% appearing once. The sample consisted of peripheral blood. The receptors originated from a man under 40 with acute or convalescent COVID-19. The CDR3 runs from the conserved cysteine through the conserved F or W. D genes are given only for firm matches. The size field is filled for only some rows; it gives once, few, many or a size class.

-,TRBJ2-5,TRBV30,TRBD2,CAWSLADQETQYF,TGTGCCTGGTCCCTAGCGGACCAAGAGACCCAGTACTTC
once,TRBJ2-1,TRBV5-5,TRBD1,CASSLMRGPYNEQFF,TGTGCCAGCAGCTTGATGAGGGGGCCCTACAATGAGCAGTTCTTC
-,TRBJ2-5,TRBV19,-,CASSPRTGRDQETQYF,TGTGCCAGTAGTCCCCGGACAGGGAGGGATCAAGAGACCCAGTACTTC
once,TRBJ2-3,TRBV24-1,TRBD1,CATSDTGADTQYF,TGTGCCACCAGTGACACAGGGGCAGATACGCAGTATTTT
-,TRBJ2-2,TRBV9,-,CASSVVWGADTGELFF,TGTGCCAGCAGCGTAGTTTGGGGCGCGGACACCGGGGAGCTGTTTTTT
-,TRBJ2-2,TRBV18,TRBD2,CASSPRGGSANTGELFF,TGTGCCAGCTCACCGCGCGGGGGGAGCGCGAACACCGGGGAGCTGTTTTTT
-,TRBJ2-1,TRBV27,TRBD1,CASSYSTGQGIGEQFF,TGTGCCAGCAGTTATTCTACGGGACAGGGAATCGGGGAGCAGTTCTTC
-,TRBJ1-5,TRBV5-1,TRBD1,CASSLAGGSNQPQHF,TGCGCCAGCAGCTTGGCAGGGGGCAGCAATCAGCCCCAGCATTTT
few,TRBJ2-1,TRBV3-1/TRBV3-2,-,CASSQRRNNEQFF,TGTGCCAGCAGCCAACGGCGGAACAATGAGCAGTTCTTC
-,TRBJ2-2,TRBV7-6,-,CASSLFGSGDLTGELFF,TGTGCCAGCAGCTTGTTTGGGTCAGGGGACCTCACCGGGGAGCTGTTTTTT
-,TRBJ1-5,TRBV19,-,CASSMRGSPRQPQHF,TGTGCCAGTAGTATGCGGGGTAGTCCTCGTCAGCCCCAGCATTTT
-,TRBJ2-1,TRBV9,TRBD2,CASSVEFSSGRRGGGGQFF,TGTGCCAGCAGCGTAGAGTTCTCTAGCGGGAGACGAGGGGGAGGGGGCCAGTTCTTC
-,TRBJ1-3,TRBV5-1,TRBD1,CASSLGQGKNTIYF,TGCGCCAGCAGCTTGGGACAGGGGAAAAACACCATATATTTT
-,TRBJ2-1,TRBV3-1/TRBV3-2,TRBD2,CASSLTSGGARAYNEQFF,TGTGCCAGCAGCCTAACTAGCGGGGGGGCCAGAGCATACAATGAGCAGTTCTTC
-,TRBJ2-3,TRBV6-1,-,CASSEQGSTDTQYF,TGTGCCAGCAGTGAACAGGGGTCCACAGATACGCAGTATTTT
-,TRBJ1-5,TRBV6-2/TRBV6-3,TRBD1,CASSYPLVRGLGNQPQHF,TGTGCCAGCAGTTACCCCCTGGTGAGGGGGCTCGGCAATCAGCCCCAGCATTTT
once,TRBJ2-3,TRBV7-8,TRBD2,CASSLAPGGRASDTQYF,TGTGCCAGCAGCTTAGCGCCAGGCGGGAGGGCATCAGATACGCAGTATTTT
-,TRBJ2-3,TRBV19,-,CASSMKGALAGTDTQYF,TGTGCCAGTAGTATGAAGGGTGCACTAGCCGGCACAGATACGCAGTATTTT
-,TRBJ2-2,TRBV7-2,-,CASSAKGGKTGELFF,TGTGCCAGCAGCGCTAAGGGCGGGAAAACCGGGGAGCTGTTTTTT
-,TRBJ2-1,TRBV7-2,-,CASSQSSGNEQFF,TGTGCCAGCAGCCAATCGAGCGGGAATGAGCAGTTCTTC
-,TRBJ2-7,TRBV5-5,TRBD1,CASSLDRGPYEQYF,TGTGCCAGCAGCTTGGATAGGGGGCCCTACGAGCAGTACTTC
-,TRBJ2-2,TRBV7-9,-,CASSLAPYSGTGELFF,TGTGCCAGCAGCTTAGCACCTTACTCCGGTACCGGGGAGCTGTTTTTT
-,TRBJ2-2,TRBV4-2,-,CASSQVRVNDGELFF,TGTGCCAGCAGCCAAGTTCGGGTTAACGACGGGGAGCTGTTTTTT
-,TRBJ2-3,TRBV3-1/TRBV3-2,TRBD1,CASSHLQGVETDTQYF,TGTGCCAGCAGCCACCTTCAGGGGGTAGAGACAGATACGCAGTATTTT
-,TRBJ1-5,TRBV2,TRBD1,CASRGGTGGDGNQPQHF,TGTGCCAGCAGGGGGGGGACAGGGGGGGATGGCAATCAGCCCCAGCATTTT
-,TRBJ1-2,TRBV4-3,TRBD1,CASSQDRGLRGYTF,TGCGCCAGCAGCCAGGACAGGGGGCTACGTGGCTACACCTTC
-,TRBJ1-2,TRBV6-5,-,CASNAGGGNSYGYTF,TGTGCCAGCAATGCGGGGGGGGGTAACTCCTACGGCTACACCTTC
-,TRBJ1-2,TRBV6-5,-,CASSYTGYYGYTF,TGTGCCAGCAGTTACACGGGGTACTATGGCTACACCTTC
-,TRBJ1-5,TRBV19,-,CASSISGGGTQHF,TGTGCCAGTAGTATATCGGGGGGGGGTACCCAGCATTTT
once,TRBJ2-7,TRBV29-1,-,CSVTGTDRRSYEQYF,TGCAGCGTAACAGGGACGGACCGGAGATCCTACGAGCAGTACTTC